Following are 23 T cell receptor beta chains from one sample sequenced in a study of CXCR3-negative and CXCR3-positive naive CD8 T cells. Broader study findings: Hydrophobicity was higher for TRB CDR3s found in CXCR3-positive naive cells than in CXCR3-negative naive cells.

Antigens for these TCRs are unknown. Libraries were UMI-labeled 5' RACE TRB cDNA. TCRdb reprocessed the 5' RACE reads and stores each CDR3 protein as one record, lacking DNA. The sample holds around 160,000 distinct CDR3 sequences. Sequences were obtained from naive CXCR3+ CD8+ T cells from blood. Subset meaning: CD45RO-CCR7+CD27+CD95- naive CD8+ T cells expressing CXCR3 (TNR3+). All receptors come from a human donor in good health. Some clones in this sample may be carry-over from other donors' samples.

The chain links TRBV19 to TRBJ1-1; with no DNA, the TCRdb D assignment of TRBD1 cannot be verified. Germline loops: CDR1 LNHDA, CDR2 SQIVND (reference sequence). The CDR3 consists of 14 residues. The CDR3 is CASSMGQQNTEAFF.

The genes are TRBV4-2 and TRBJ2-7; TCRdb indicates TRBD1, and absent DNA this call remains unverified. CDR3 length: 16 amino acids. Germline CDR1 is LGHNA and CDR2 is YNFKEQ. The CDR3 spells CASSQETGTGAYEQYF.

The rearrangement uses TRBV28 and TRBJ2-7. The CDR3 contains 12 residues. Germline CDR1 and CDR2: MDHEN and SYDVKM. CDR3 region: CASRGIGYEQYF. Supplemented by reference TRBV28 and TRBJ2-7, the full variable domain reads DVKVTQSSRYLVKRTGEKVFLECVQDMDHENMFWYRQDPGLGLRLIYFSYDVKMKEKGDIPEGYSVSREKKERFSLILESASTNQTSMYLCASRGIGYEQYFGPGTRLTVT.

The CDR3 protein is CSVTHPTAGNEQFF. This chain joins TRBV29-1 and TRBJ2-1. Germline CDR1 reads SQVTM; CDR2 reads ANQGSEA. The CDR3 consists of 14 residues.

The chain uses TRBV6-5 and TRBJ2-2; TCRdb returns TRBD1, unconfirmable since there is no DNA. Looked up from germline, CDR1 is MNHEY and CDR2 is SVGAGI. The CDR3 consists of 15 residues. The CDR3 reads CASSYGQGNTGELFF.

The rearrangement joins TRBV6-4 to TRBJ1-2; with no DNA, the TCRdb D assignment of TRBD1 cannot be verified. Germline lookup yields CDR1 MRHNA and CDR2 SNTAGT. The CDR3 runs 15 residues. CDR3 residues: CASSRDSLMVDGYTF.

The rearrangement uses TRBV29-1 and TRBJ2-2. Germline CDR1 reads SQVTM; CDR2 reads ANQGSEA. This CDR3 spans 12 amino acids. The CDR3 region is CSVVVGTGELFF.

The chain carries TRBV7-9 and TRBJ2-6. This CDR3 contains 14 residues. CDR1 is SEHNR and CDR2 is FQNEAQ in the germline V gene (reference sequence). CDR3 sequence: CASMESSGANVLTF.

V and J are TRBV5-1 and TRBJ1-2. The CDR3 is 14 residues long. CDR1 and CDR2 (germline): SGHRS, YFSETQ. The CDR3 loop is CASSLTGGNYGYTF.

The rearrangement uses TRBV19 and TRBJ2-2. Germline V gene data show CDR1 as LNHDA and CDR2 as SQIVND (reference sequence). The CDR3 spans 14 residues. The CDR3 reads CASSIFGDPGELFF. Full variable domain (rest looked up from reference TRBV19 and TRBJ2-2): DGGITQSPKYLFRKEGQNVTLSCEQNLNHDAMYWYRQDPGQGLRLIYYSQIVNDFQKGDIAEGYSVSREKKESFPLTVTSAQKNPTAFYLCASSIFGDPGELFFGEGSRLTVL.

The J gene is TRBJ2-2, the V gene TRBV13; the TCRdb call, TRBD2, lacks DNA for checking. This CDR3 has 18 residues. CDR1 and CDR2 from the germline V gene are PRHDT and FYEKMQ (reference sequence). Here the CDR3 reads CASSSSGLAGEYTGELFF.

The chain couples TRBV29-1 to TRBJ1-1; the D call from TCRdb, TRBD1, cannot be confirmed without DNA. CDR1 and CDR2 from the germline V gene are SQVTM and ANQGSEA. CDR3 length: 16 amino acids. CDR3 loop: CSVEDPSDRVPGGAFF.

This rearrangement joins TRBV7-9 to TRBJ2-7; as DNA is missing, the TRBD1 call by TCRdb cannot be tested. The germline V gene has CDR1 SEHNR and CDR2 FQNEAQ (reference sequence). CDR3 length equals 13 residues. This CDR3 is CASRQAFTYEQYF.

The chain is built from TRBV4-3 and TRBJ2-2; TCRdb names TRBD1, which stays unverified in the absence of DNA. The CDR3 has 18 residues. Germline values: CDR1 LGHNA, CDR2 YSLEER. The CDR3 spells CASSQEGIAGVNTGELFF.

This chain connects TRBV28 to TRBJ2-7. Looked up from germline, CDR1 is MDHEN and CDR2 is SYDVKM. This CDR3 has 13 amino acids. The CDR3 reads CASSEIRVYEQYF.

The chain is built from TRBV11-2 and TRBJ2-7. Germline-derived CDR1 and CDR2 are SGHAT and FQNNGV. This CDR3 is 17 amino acids long. The CDR3 reads CASSPINFVESSYEQYF.

V usage is TRBV29-1 and J usage is TRBJ2-3; lacking DNA, the TRBD1 call made by TCRdb goes unchecked. This CDR3 is built from 13 residues. Germline lookup yields CDR1 SQVTM and CDR2 ANQGSEA. The chain's CDR3 is CSVTGQVTDTQYF.

The chain links TRBV7-6 to TRBJ1-3. The CDR3 totals 13 residues. Looked up from germline, CDR1 is SGHVS and CDR2 is FNYEAQ. CDR3 region: CASTAESGNTIYF.

The chain has TRBV29-1 and TRBJ2-5. Germline V lookup: CDR1 SQVTM, CDR2 ANQGSEA. The CDR3 length is 12 residues. CDR3 loop: CSGEGVQETQYF. Variable domain in full (rest from reference TRBV29-1 and TRBJ2-5): SAVISQKPSRDICQRGTSLTIQCQVDSQVTMMFWYRQQPGQSLTLIATANQGSEATYESGFVIDKFPISRPNLTFSTLTVSNMSPEDSSIYLCSGEGVQETQYFGPGTRLLVL.

The CDR3 spells CASSPPAGAVMTF. The rearrangement joins TRBV9 to TRBJ2-6; the D call from TCRdb, TRBD1, cannot be confirmed without DNA. The germline V gene has CDR1 SGDLS and CDR2 YYNGEE. CDR3 length: 13 amino acids.

CDR3 region: CAISESKGLQEQYF. This chain connects TRBV10-3 to TRBJ2-7; no DNA is available, so the TRBD2 call from TCRdb remains unchecked. The length of the CDR3 is 14 residues. CDR1 and CDR2 (germline): ENHRY, SYGVKD.

This chain's CDR3 is CASSLGGHANYDYTF. The chain has TRBV11-3 and TRBJ1-2; TCRdb proposes TRBD1, but this gene call is untestable without DNA. The CDR3 runs 15 residues. Germline assignment: CDR1 SGHNT and CDR2 YENEEA.

V is TRBV6-5 and J is TRBJ2-5; TCRdb's D call, TRBD2, is unchecked because there is no DNA. Germline values: CDR1 MNHEY, CDR2 SVGAGI. The CDR3 is made up of 14 amino acids. The CDR3 is CASSLSGTQETQYF.